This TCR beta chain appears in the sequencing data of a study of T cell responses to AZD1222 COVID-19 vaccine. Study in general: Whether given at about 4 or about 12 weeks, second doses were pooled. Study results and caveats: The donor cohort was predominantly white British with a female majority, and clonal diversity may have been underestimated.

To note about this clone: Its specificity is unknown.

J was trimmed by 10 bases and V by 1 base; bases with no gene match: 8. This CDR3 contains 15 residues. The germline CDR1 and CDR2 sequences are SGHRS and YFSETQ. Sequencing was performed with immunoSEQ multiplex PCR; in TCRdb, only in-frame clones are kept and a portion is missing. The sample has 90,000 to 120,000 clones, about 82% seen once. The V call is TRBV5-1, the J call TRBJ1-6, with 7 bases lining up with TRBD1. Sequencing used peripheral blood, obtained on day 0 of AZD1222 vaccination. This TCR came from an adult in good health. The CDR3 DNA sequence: TGCGCCAGCAGCTTGACGGCAGGGGGACAATCACCCCTCCACTTT. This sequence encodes CASSLTAGGQSPLHF.